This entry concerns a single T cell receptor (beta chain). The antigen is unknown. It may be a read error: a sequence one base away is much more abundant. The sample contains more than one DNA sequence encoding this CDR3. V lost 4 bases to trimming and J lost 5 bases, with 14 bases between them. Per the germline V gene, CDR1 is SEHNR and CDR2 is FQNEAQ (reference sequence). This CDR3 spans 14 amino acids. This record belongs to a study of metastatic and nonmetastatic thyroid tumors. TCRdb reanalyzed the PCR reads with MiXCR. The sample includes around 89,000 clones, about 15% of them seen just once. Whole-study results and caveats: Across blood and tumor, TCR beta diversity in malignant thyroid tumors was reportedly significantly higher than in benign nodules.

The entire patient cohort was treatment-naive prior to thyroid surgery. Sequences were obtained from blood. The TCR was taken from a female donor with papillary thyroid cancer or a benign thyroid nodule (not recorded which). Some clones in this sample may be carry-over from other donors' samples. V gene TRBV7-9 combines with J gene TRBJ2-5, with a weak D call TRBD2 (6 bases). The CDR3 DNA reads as TGTGCCAGCAGCTCCAGCACAGGAGGGGAGACCCAGTACTTC. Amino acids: CASSSSTGGETQYF.